These 6 T cell receptor beta chains originate from one sample sequenced in a study of post-analysis software for immune sequencing data. These receptors have no identified antigens. The authors incorporated unique molecular identifiers into the TCR beta cDNA libraries. TCRdb redid the calling of the PCR reads with MiXCR, one entry per CDR3 protein. This repertoire shows hundreds of thousands of distinct CDR3 sequences, roughly 58% found once; its top ten account for roughly 4.4%. The study's findings and limits: Four or five TRBV segments (TRBV5-6, TRBV5-1 and TRBV20-1 among them) occurred more frequently in patients than in controls.

Input material: blood. Source of these receptors: a girl aged 10-17 years with multiple sclerosis.

This clonotype was seen a handful of times. V usage is TRBV20-1 and J usage is TRBJ2-7; tentative D call: TRBD2 (7 bases). This CDR3 region has 14 residues. The V end lost 4 bases, the J end lost 4 bases, and 17 bases lay between the germline ends. CDR1 DFQATT and CDR2 SNEGSKA come from the germline V gene (reference sequence). CDR3 region: CSATEGGQGYEQYF. As DNA, the CDR3 is TGCAGTGCTACGGAGGGGGGGCAGGGATACGAGCAGTACTTC.

This sequence joins TRBV5-4 and TRBJ1-2; 8 bases are shared with TRBD1. Germline V gene data show CDR1 as SGHNT and CDR2 as YYREEE (reference sequence). V shed 4 bases and J 7 bases; nucleotides not matched to a gene: 12. This CDR3 has 15 residues. The CDR3 coding sequence is TGTGCCAGCAGCCCGCCCGGCCGGACAGGGTTTGGCTACACCTTC. Encoded protein: CASSPPGRTGFGYTF.

The rearrangement links TRBV29-1 to TRBJ1-1; 7 bases align to TRBD1. Germline assignment: CDR1 SQVTM and CDR2 ANQGSEA. V shed 7 bases and J 0 bases; nucleotides not matched to a gene: 8. CDR3 size: 14 residues. The CDR3 reads CSGTQGGVNTEAFF. The CDR3 DNA follows: TGCAGCGGGACGCAGGGGGGGGTGAACACTGAAGCTTTCTTT. The full variable domain, rest sourced from reference TRBV29-1 and TRBJ1-1, is SAVISQKPSRDICQRGTSLTIQCQVDSQVTMMFWYRQQPGQSLTLIATANQGSEATYESGFVIDKFPISRPNLTFSTLTVSNMSPEDSSIYLCSGTQGGVNTEAFFGQGTRLTVV.

This chain connects TRBV4-1 to TRBJ2-7, with 11 positions matching TRBD2. Unmatched junction bases numbered 8, after V lost 1 base and J lost 3 bases. The CDR3 contains 17 residues. Germline values: CDR1 MGHRA, CDR2 YSYEKL. The CDR3: CASSQVGGLAVFYEQYF. CDR3 coding DNA: TGCGCCAGCAGCCAAGTCGGGGGACTAGCGGTATTCTACGAGCAGTACTTC.

This chain joins TRBV29-1 and TRBJ2-5; 8 bases match TRBD1. This CDR3 region has 14 residues. Germline V gene lookup returns CDR1 SQVTM and CDR2 ANQGSEA. This chain's CDR3 is CRVLQDREQETQYF. CDR3 coding DNA: TGCAGAGTCCTTCAGGACAGGGAACAAGAGACCCAGTACTTC.

This clonotype showed up just a few times. V is TRBV20-1 and J is TRBJ2-3; 14 positions match TRBD2. The germline V gene encodes CDR1 DFQATT and CDR2 SNEGSKA (reference sequence). CDR3 length equals 16 residues. The junction had 6 bases not matched to a gene; V was cut back by 6 bases and J by 1 base. Here the CDR3 reads CSAATSGRAGTDTQYF. The CDR3 DNA sequence: TGCAGTGCAGCGACTAGCGGGAGGGCCGGCACAGATACGCAGTATTTT.